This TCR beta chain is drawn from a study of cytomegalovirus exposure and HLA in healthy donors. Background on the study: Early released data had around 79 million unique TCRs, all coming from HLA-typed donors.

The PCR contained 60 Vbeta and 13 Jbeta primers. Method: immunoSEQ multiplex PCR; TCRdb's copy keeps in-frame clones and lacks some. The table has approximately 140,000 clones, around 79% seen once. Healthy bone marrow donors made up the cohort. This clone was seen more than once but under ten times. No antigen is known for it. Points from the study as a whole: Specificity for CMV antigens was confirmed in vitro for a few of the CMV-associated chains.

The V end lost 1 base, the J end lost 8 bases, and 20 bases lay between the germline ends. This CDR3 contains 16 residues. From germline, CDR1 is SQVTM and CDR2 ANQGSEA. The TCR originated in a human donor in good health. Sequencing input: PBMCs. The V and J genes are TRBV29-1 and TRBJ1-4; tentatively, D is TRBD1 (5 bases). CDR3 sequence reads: CSVEGRVGGIREKLFF. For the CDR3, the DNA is TGCAGCGTTGAAGGCAGGGTGGGAGGGATACGAGAAAAACTGTTTTTT.